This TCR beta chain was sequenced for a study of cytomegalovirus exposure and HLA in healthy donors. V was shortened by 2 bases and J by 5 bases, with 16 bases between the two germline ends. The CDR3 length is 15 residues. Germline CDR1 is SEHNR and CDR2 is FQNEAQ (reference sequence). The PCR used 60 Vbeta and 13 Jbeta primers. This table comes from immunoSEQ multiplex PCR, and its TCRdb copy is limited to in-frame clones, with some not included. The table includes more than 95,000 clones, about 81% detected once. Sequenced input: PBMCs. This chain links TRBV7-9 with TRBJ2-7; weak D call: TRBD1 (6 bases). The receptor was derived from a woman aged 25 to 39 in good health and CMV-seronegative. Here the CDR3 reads CASSLLGSGVHEQYF. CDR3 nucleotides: TGTGCCAGCAGCTTACTAGGGTCAGGGGTCCACGAGCAGTACTTC.